This T cell receptor (beta chain) was observed in a study of T cell repertoires in cytomegalovirus infection. Study summary: Public TCR beta signatures marked donors with CMV infection and the matching HLA. Study conclusions and caveats: CMV-specific HLA-C-restricted TCR beta clonotypes dominated the ex vivo response. Cumulative frequency (of public TCR beta family members) identified carriers of CMV plus the relevant HLA.

This clonotype was counted only a few times. As yet, its antigen is unknown. The ends were cut back, 5 bases at V and 7 bases at J, with 9 bases in the middle. Germline V gives CDR1 MNHEY, CDR2 SMNVEV (reference sequence). The CDR3 runs to 11 residues. TCRdb reprocessed the reads with MiXCR, giving one entry per CDR3 protein. The data contain around 630,000 distinct CDR3 sequences, more than 20% of them singletons. The sequenced material came from CD8+ T cells from PBMCs. The source is a human donor in good health (CMV status not recorded). Some clones in this sample may be carry-over from other donors' samples. The chain joins TRBV27 to TRBJ2-7; D not certain. CDR3 nucleotides: TGTGCCAGCAGTATCCAAGGAGAGCAGTACTTC. The encoded protein is CASSIQGEQYF.